This TCR beta chain was captured by sequencing in a study of response to subunit inactivated influenza vaccine. General study results and limits: T cells newly recruited by each seasonal influenza vaccination are few, the authors suggested.

One entry per CDR3 protein, called by TCRdb with MiXCR from the RT-PCR reads. The data show about 180,000 distinct CDR3 sequences, with roughly 8.7% seen just once and roughly 11% held by the top ten. The CDR3 runs to 17 residues. V lost 2 bases and J lost 0, with 14 bases in between. Germline-derived CDR1 and CDR2 are SGHTA and FQGNSA. This clonotype was found a few times. Its antigen is unidentified. V usage is TRBV7-2 and J usage is TRBJ1-3; D call uncertain. Sequencing was performed on non-naive T cells sorted from PBMCs, taken on the day of vaccination. This clonotype was sampled from a man in his fifties or sixties who received an inactivated influenza vaccine. The CDR3 protein is CASSLQAMSSSGNTIYF. The CDR3 coding sequence is TGTGCCAGCAGCTTACAGGCCATGAGTAGCTCTGGAAACACCATATATTTT.